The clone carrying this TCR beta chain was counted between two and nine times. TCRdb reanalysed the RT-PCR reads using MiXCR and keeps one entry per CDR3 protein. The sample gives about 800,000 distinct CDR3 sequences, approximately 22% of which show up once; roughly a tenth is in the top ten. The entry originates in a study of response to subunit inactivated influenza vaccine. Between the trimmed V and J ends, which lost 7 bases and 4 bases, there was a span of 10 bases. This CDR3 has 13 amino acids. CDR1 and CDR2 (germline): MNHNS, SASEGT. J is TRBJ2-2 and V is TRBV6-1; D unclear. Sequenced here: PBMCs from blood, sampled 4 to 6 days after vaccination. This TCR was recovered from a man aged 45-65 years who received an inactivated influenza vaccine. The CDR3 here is CASTSPLTGELFF. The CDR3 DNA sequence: TGTGCCAGCACCTCGCCTCTCACCGGGGAGCTGTTTTTT.